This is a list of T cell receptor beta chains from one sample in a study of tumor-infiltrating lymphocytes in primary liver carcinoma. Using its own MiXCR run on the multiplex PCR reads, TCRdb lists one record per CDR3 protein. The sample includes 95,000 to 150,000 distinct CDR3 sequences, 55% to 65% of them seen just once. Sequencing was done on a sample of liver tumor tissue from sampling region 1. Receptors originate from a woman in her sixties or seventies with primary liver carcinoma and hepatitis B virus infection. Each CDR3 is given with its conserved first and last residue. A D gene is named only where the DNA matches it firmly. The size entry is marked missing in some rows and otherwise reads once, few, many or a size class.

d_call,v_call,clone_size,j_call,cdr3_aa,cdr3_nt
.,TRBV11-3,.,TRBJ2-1,CASSAGGYDEQSF,TGTGCCAGCAGTGCCGGGGGTTACGATGAGCAGTCCTTC
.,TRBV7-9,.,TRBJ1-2,CTSSPVSYGYTF,TGTACCAGCAGCCCCGTCAGCTATGGCTACACCTTC
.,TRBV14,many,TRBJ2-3,CASSSLSTDTQYF,TGTGCCAGCAGCAGTCTGAGCACAGATACGCAGTATTTT
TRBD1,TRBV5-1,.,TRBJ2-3,CASSKGQGADTQYF,TGCGCCAGCAGCAAAGGACAGGGAGCAGATACGCAGTATTTT
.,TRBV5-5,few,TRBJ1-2,CASSLLDTANYDYTF,TGTGCCAGCAGCCTACTGGACACAGCTAACTATGACTACACCTTC
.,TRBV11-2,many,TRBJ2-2,CASRRTFGELFF,TGTGCCAGCAGGCGAACATTCGGGGAGCTGTTTTTT
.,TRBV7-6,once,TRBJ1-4,CASSPSGSGTNEKLFF,TGTGCCAGCAGCCCATCGGGTAGCGGGACTAATGAAAAACTGTTTTTT
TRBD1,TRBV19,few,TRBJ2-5,CASSPGQGMETQYF,TGTGCCAGTAGCCCGGGACAGGGTATGGAGACCCAGTACTTC
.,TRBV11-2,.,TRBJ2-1,CASSQWAGREQFF,TGTGCCAGCAGCCAATGGGCAGGGCGTGAGCAGTTCTTC
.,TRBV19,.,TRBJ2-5,CASSIGREQETQYF,TGTGCTAGTAGTATCGGCCGAGAACAAGAGACCCAGTACTTC
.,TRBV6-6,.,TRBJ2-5,CASSYSGGVGQETQYF,TGTGCCAGCAGTTACTCGGGGGGAGTAGGTCAAGAGACCCAGTACTTC
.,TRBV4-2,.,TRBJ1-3,CPSSHSGPSGGNTIYF,TGTCCCAGCAGTCACTCCGGGCCCTCGGGGGGAAACACCATATATTTT
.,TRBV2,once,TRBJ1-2,CASSEAGTALLGYIF,TGTGCCAGCAGTGAAGCGGGCACAGCCCTTCTCGGCTACATCTTC
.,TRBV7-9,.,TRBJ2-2,CASSLDTSGELFF,TGTGCCAGCAGCCTGGACACCTCCGGGGAGTTGTTTTTT
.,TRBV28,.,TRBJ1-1,CASTSPAHTEAFF,TGTGCCAGCACCTCACCCGCCCATACTGAAGCTTTCTTT
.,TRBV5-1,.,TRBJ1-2,CASSGGLRNYGYTF,TGCGCCAGCAGCGGCGGACTGAGAAACTATGGCTACACCTTC
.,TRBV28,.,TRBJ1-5,CASSILWRSNQPQHF,TGTGCCAGCAGTATTCTTTGGAGGAGCAATCAGCCCCAGCATTTT
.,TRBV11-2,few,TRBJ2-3,CVSSLDSTGTSTDTQYF,TGTGTCAGCAGCCTAGACTCTACAGGGACTAGCACAGATACGCAGTATTTT
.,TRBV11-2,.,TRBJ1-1,CASSSKHAEAFF,TGTGCCAGCAGCTCTAAGCACGCTGAAGCGTTCTTT
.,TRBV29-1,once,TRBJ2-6,CSVAPLSGANVLPF,TGCAGCGTTGCTCCTCTCTCTGGGGCCAACGTCCTGCCTTTC
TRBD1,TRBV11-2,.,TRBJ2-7,CPSNSTGVEQYF,TGTCCCAGCAACTCCACAGGGGTCGAGCAGTACTTC
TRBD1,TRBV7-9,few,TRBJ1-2,CASSPDRGDYGYTF,TGTGCCAGCAGCCCGGACAGGGGAGACTATGGCTACACCTTC
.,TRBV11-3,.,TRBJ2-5,CGSSLQGRETRYF,TGTGGCAGCAGCCTACAGGGGAGGGAGACCCGGTACTTC
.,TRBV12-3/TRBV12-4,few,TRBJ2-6,CASSLRRAGANVPTF,TGTGCCAGCAGTTTACGGAGAGCTGGGGCCAACGTCCCGACATTC
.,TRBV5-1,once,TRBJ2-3,CASSLGASETSTDTQYF,TGCGCCAGCAGCCTGGGGGCGAGCGAGACCAGCACAGATACGCAGTATTTT
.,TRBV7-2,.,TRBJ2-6,CASSQLGRSSGANVLTF,TGTGCCAGCAGCCAACTGGGCAGGAGCTCTGGGGCCAACGTCCTGACTTTC
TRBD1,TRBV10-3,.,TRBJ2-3,CAINSTAGTGGADTQYF,TGTGCCATCAACTCAACGGCCGGGACAGGGGGCGCAGATACGCAGTATTTT
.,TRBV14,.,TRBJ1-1,CASSQYRMNIEAFF,TGTGCCAGCAGCCAATACAGGATGAACATTGAAGCTTTCTTT
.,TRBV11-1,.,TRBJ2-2,CASSLLAIGANTEELFF,TGTGCCAGCAGCCTACTTGCCATTGGGGCGAACACCGAGGAGCTGTTTTTT
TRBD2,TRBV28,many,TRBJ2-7,CATDRTSADYEQYF,TGTGCCACCGACCGGACTAGCGCCGACTACGAGCAGTACTTC
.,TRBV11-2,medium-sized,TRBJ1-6,CASSFSGPYNSPLHF,TGTGCCAGCAGCTTTTCTGGCCCGTACAACTCACCCCTCCACTTT
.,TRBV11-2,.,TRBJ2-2,CACSPPQGPTGELFF,TGTGCCTGCAGTCCTCCGCAAGGACCGACCGGGGAGCTATTTTTT
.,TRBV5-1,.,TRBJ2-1,CASSLEGFNEQFF,TGCGCCAGCAGCTTGGAGGGATTCAATGAGCAGTTCTTC
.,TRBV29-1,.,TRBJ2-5,CSGGSGGGGLETQYF,TGCAGCGGGGGGAGCGGCGGAGGCGGATTAGAGACCCAGTACTTT
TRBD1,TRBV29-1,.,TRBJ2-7,CSVDSAGGPYEQYF,TGCAGTGTTGACTCGGCAGGGGGTCCCTACGAGCAGTACTTC
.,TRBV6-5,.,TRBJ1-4,CASSYWLNKKLFF,TGTGCCAGCAGTTACTGGCTAAATAAGAAACTGTTTTTT